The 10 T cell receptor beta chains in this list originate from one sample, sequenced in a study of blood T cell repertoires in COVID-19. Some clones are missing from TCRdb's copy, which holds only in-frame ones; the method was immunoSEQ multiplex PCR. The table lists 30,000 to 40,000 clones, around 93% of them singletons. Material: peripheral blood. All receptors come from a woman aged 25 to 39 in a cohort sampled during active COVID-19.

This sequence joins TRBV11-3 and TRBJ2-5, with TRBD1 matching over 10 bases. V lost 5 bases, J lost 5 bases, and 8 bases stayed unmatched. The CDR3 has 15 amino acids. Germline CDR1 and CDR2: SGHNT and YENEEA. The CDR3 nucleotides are TGTGCCAGCAGCCCCCGGACAGGGGGGGAGGAGACCCAGTACTTC. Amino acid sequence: CASSPRTGGEETQYF.

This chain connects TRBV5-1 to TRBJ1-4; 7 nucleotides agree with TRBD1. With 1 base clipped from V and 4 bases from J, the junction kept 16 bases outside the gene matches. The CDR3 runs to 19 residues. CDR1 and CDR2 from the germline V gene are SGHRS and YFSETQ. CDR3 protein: CASSLNSRTGLRRNEKLFF. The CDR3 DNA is TGCGCCAGCAGCTTGAATTCGCGGACAGGTTTACGCCGTAATGAAAAACTGTTTTTT.

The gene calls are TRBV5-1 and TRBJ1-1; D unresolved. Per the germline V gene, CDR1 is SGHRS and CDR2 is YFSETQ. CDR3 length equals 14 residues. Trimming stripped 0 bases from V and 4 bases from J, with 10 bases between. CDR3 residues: CASSLGWSGTEAFF. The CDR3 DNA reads TGCGCCAGCAGCTTGGGGTGGTCCGGCACTGAAGCTTTCTTT.

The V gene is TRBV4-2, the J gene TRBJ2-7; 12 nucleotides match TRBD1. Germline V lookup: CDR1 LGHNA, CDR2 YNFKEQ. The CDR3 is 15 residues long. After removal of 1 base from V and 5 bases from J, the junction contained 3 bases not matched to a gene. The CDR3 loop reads CASSQVGTGGNEQYF. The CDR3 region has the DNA TGTGCCAGCAGCCAAGTCGGGACAGGGGGCAACGAGCAGTACTTC.

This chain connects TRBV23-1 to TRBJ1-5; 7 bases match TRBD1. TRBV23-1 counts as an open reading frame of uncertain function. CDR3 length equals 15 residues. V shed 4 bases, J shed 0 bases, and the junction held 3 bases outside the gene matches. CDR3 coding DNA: TGCGCCAGCAGTCGCGAGGGGGCTAGCAATCAGCCCCAGCATTTT. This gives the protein CASSREGASNQPQHF.

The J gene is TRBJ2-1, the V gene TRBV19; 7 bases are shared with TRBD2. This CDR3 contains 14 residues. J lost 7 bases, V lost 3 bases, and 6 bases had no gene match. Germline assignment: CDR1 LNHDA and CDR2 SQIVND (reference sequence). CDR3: CASSIQSGKNEQFF. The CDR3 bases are TGTGCCAGTAGTATTCAGAGCGGGAAAAATGAGCAGTTCTTC.

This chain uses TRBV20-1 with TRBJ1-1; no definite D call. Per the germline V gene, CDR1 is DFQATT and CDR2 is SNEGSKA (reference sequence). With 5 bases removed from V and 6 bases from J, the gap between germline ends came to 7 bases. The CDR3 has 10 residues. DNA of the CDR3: TGCAGTGCTCCATACTCTGAAGCTTTCTTT. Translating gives CSAPYSEAFF.

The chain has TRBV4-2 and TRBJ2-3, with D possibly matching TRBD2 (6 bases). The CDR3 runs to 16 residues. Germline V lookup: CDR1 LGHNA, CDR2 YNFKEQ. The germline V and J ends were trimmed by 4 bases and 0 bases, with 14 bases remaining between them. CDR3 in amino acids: CASSLVGSGSTDTQYF. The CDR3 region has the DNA TGTGCCAGCAGCCTTGTAGGTAGCGGTAGCACAGATACGCAGTATTTT.

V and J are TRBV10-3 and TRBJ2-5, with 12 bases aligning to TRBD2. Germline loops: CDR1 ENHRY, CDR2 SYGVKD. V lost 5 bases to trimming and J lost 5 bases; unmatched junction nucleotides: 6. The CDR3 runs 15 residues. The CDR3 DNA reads TGTGCCATCAGTCCGACTAGCGGGAGTGGGGAGACCCAGTACTTC. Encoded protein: CAISPTSGSGETQYF.

The CDR3 protein is CASSYGLALHNEQFF. The CDR3 nucleotides read TGTGCCAGCAGTTACGGGCTAGCGTTGCACAATGAGCAGTTCTTC. This chain uses TRBV6-2 or TRBV6-3 with TRBJ2-1; weak D call: TRBD2 (6 bases). Per the germline V gene, CDR1 is MNHEY and CDR2 is SVGEGT. The CDR3 has 15 residues. V was cut by 2 bases and J by 5 bases, with 13 bases left in between.